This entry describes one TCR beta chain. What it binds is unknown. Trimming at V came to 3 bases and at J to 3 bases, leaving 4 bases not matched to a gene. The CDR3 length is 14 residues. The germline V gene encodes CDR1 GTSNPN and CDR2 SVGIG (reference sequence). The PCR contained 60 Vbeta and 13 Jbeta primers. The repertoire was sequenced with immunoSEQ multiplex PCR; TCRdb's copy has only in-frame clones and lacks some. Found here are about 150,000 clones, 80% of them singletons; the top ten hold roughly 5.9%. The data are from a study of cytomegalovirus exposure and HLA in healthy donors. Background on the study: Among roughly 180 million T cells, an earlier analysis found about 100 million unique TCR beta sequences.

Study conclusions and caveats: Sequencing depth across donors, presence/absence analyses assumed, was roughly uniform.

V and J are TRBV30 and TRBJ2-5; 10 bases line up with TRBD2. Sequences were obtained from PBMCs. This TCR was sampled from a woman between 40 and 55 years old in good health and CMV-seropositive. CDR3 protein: CAWSAGLAEETQYF. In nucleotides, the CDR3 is TGTGCCTGGAGCGCTGGACTAGCGGAAGAGACCCAGTACTTC.